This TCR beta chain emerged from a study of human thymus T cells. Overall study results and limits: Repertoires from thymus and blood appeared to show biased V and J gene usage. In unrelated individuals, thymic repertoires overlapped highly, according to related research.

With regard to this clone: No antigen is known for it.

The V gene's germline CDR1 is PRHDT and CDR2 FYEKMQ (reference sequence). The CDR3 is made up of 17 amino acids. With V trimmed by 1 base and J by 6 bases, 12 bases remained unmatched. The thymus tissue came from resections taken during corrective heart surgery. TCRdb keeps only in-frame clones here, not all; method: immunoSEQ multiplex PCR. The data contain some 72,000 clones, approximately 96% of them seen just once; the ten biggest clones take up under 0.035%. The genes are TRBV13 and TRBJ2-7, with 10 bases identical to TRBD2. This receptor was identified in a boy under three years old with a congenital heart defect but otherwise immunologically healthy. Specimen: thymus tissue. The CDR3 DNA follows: TGTGCCAGCAGCTTAGTGAGTCTAGCGGGGGATCTTCCCGAGCAGTACTTC. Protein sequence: CASSLVSLAGDLPEQYF.